This is a list of T cell receptor beta chains from one sample in a study of OX40 agonist ivuxolimab in advanced cancers. Using immunoSEQ multiplex PCR, the repertoire was profiled, and TCRdb retains in-frame clones only, with some absent. This table holds some 50,000 clones, roughly 90% found once. Sequenced here: CD4+ or CD8+ T cells sorted from blood, sampled in a trial of the OX40 agonist ivuxolimab. These TCRs come from an adult with an advanced solid tumor such as melanoma, head and neck, liver or kidney cancer. The CDR3 runs from the conserved cysteine through the conserved F or W. Fields, in order: D gene, V gene, J gene, clone size, CDR3 DNA, CDR3 protein. The D gene is left open where the match is weak. Where a row states a size, it is once, few, many or the class of an expanded clone; other rows omit it.

TRBD2	TRBV9	TRBJ2-5	-	TGTGCCAGCAGCGTAGACCCGGGGGGGCAAGAGACCCAGTACTTC	CASSVDPGGQETQYF
TRBD2	TRBV11-2	TRBJ2-1	-	TGTGCCAGCAGCTTAGGGCGGGGGAGCTACAATGAGCAGTTCTTC	CASSLGRGSYNEQFF
-	TRBV4-1	TRBJ2-7	-	TGCGCCAGCAGCCAAGAGTTGGCAGGGGACACCTACGAGCAGTACTTC	CASSQELAGDTYEQYF
-	TRBV7-3	TRBJ2-1	-	TGTGCCAGCAGCTTACAAGCCCACAATGAGCAGTTCTTC	CASSLQAHNEQFF
-	TRBV2	TRBJ2-1	-	TGTGCCACTCGCGGTAGGGGGGGCAGTGAGCAGTTCTTC	CATRGRGGSEQFF
-	TRBV19	TRBJ2-4	few	TGTGCCAGTAGTATAATAGCGCTAGCCAAAAACATTCAGTACTTC	CASSIIALAKNIQYF
TRBD1	TRBV6-5	TRBJ1-6	-	TGTGCCAGCAGGCCCCCGGGACAGCTTAATTCACCCCTCCACTTT	CASRPPGQLNSPLHF
-	TRBV5-1	TRBJ1-4	-	TGCGCCAGCAGCTTGGAGGGCAGATCAAATGAAAAACTGTTTTTT	CASSLEGRSNEKLFF
-	TRBV19	TRBJ1-1	-	TGTGCCAGTAACAGCGTTGGGCTGGACACTGAAGCTTTCTTT	CASNSVGLDTEAFF
TRBD1	TRBV11-2	TRBJ2-1	-	TGTGCCAGCAGCCCATTGACAGGGCCCTACAATGAGCAGTTCTTC	CASSPLTGPYNEQFF
TRBD1	TRBV30	TRBJ2-7	few	TGTGCCTGGGCCGACAGGGCCCGCTCCTACGAGCAGTACTTC	CAWADRARSYEQYF
-	TRBV18	TRBJ2-2	-	TGTGCCAGCTCACGCTTCCGGGACGGGGAGCTGTTTTTT	CASSRFRDGELFF
TRBD1	TRBV11-2	TRBJ1-1	-	TGTGCCAGCAGCCAAGGACAGGGGGACACTGAAGCTTTCTTT	CASSQGQGDTEAFF
-	TRBV5-1	TRBJ2-3	-	TGCGCCAGCAGCGTCGGGGGAAAAGGGACAGATACGCAGTATTTT	CASSVGGKGTDTQYF
TRBD2	TRBV19	TRBJ2-2	-	TGTGCCAGTAGAACAAGCGGGGGGTACACCGGGGAGCTGTTTTTT	CASRTSGGYTGELFF
-	TRBV29-1	TRBJ2-1	-	TGCAGCGTTAGTAGGTATGAGCAGTTCTTC	CSVSRYEQFF
-	TRBV7-9	TRBJ2-5	-	TGTGCCAGCAGCTTGAGCGCGGGGCCTCAAGAGACCCAGTACTTC	CASSLSAGPQETQYF
TRBD2	TRBV7-7	TRBJ2-3	-	TGTGCTAGCAGCCTAGATGGCGGGGGGTCAGATACGCAGTATTTT	CASSLDGGGSDTQYF
TRBD1	TRBV7-8	TRBJ1-1	once	TGTGCCAGCAGCTTACCCGGACAGGAAAACACTGAAGCTTTCTTT	CASSLPGQENTEAFF
TRBD2	TRBV19	TRBJ2-1	-	TGTGCCAGTAGTATAGGGCCTAGCGGGAGGTTTGGAGATGAGCAGTTCTTC	CASSIGPSGRFGDEQFF
TRBD2	TRBV6-5	TRBJ2-3	-	TGTGCCAGCAGTTACACTAGCGGGGCGGCCACAGATACGCAGTATTTT	CASSYTSGAATDTQYF
TRBD2	TRBV29-1	TRBJ2-1	-	TGCAGCGTTGATCCCCTGCGGGAGGGGGCGAAACTTTTCTACAATGAGCAGTTCTTC	CSVDPLREGAKLFYNEQFF
TRBD2	TRBV18	TRBJ2-3	-	TGTGCCAGCTCACCGAGAAGCGTCGGGGCTAGCGGGTCCCGAGATGGGACAGATACGCAGTATTTT	CASSPRSVGASGSRDGTDTQYF
-	TRBV6-6	TRBJ1-5	-	TGTGCCAGCAGTTACTCGATGGGGGTGGGCCGTCAGCCCCAGCATTTT	CASSYSMGVGRQPQHF
-	TRBV28	TRBJ2-7	-	TGTGCCAGCAGTTTTTCGGCCACCTACGAGCAGTACTTC	CASSFSATYEQYF
-	TRBV5-4	TRBJ2-1	once	TGTGCCAGCAGCTTGGAGGGCAATGAGCAGTTCTTC	CASSLEGNEQFF
TRBD1	TRBV4-1	TRBJ1-6	-	TGCGCCAGCAGCATAGGGGGCAATAATTCACCCCTCCACTTT	CASSIGGNNSPLHF
TRBD1	TRBV11-2	TRBJ1-6	-	TGTGCCAGCAGCTTATCAGGGGGCAGATCGAATTCACCCCTCCACTTT	CASSLSGGRSNSPLHF
-	TRBV15	TRBJ2-7	-	TGTGCCACCAGCAGAGGGTGGGTAGGGACCTACGAGCAGTACTTC	CATSRGWVGTYEQYF
-	TRBV21-1	TRBJ2-7	-	TGTGCCAGCAGCTTCCGGACAGGCCCCTACGAGCAGTACTTC	CASSFRTGPYEQYF
-	TRBV7-3	TRBJ2-5	-	TGTGCCAGCGCGGCACAAGGAGCGATATTAGAGACCCAGTACTTC	CASAAQGAILETQYF
TRBD1	TRBV18	TRBJ1-1	-	TGTGCCAGCTCACCACCAAACAGGGGGAACACTGAAGCTTTCTTT	CASSPPNRGNTEAFF
-	TRBV28	TRBJ1-2	-	TGTGCCAGCACCGGACCGCGTACTGAGGGCTACACCTTC	CASTGPRTEGYTF
-	TRBV10-2	TRBJ2-7	-	TGCGCCAGCGGAGGGACGGAAAAGGGAGCCTACGAGCAGTACTTC	CASGGTEKGAYEQYF
-	TRBV4-1	TRBJ1-3	-	TGCGCCAGCAGTGGCAGCGCCTATGGAAACACCATATATTTT	CASSGSAYGNTIYF
-	TRBV5-5	TRBJ2-5	-	TGTGCCAGCAGCTTGGGGGAGTCAGGAGAGACCCAGTACTTC	CASSLGESGETQYF
-	TRBV2	TRBJ1-2	once	TGTGCCAGCAGGAGAGGAGGGACGGACTATGGCTACACCTTC	CASRRGGTDYGYTF
-	TRBV7-8	TRBJ2-6	-	TGTGCCAGCAGCTTAGGGGCCCGGGACTCCAACTCTGGGGCCAACGTCCTGACTTTC	CASSLGARDSNSGANVLTF
-	TRBV10-1	TRBJ2-1	-	TGCGCCACGATGAGGAGCTCCTACAATGAGCAGTTCTTC	CATMRSSYNEQFF
-	TRBV5-6	TRBJ1-6	-	TGTGCCAGCCTCCGAATCGGAGGACCCAATTCACCCCTCCACTTT	CASLRIGGPNSPLHF
TRBD1	TRBV5-6	TRBJ1-2	few	TGTGCCAGCAGCTTTTGGACAGGGGGCGCCTTGAGGGGCTACACCTTC	CASSFWTGGALRGYTF
-	TRBV11-2	TRBJ1-6	-	TGTGCCAGCAGCTCCCTCCAACAGGGATTTGGATCACCCCTCCACTTT	CASSSLQQGFGSPLHF
-	TRBV5-1	TRBJ2-1	-	TGCGCCAGCAGAACGGGAGTGGATGAGCAGTTCTTC	CASRTGVDEQFF
-	TRBV2	TRBJ1-1	few	TGTGCCAGCAGTGGAGGGTCGGGCACTGAAGCTTTCTTT	CASSGGSGTEAFF
TRBD1	TRBV6-1	TRBJ1-2	-	TGTGCCAGCAGTGTTCGGACAGGTGACTATGGCTACACCTTC	CASSVRTGDYGYTF
TRBD1	TRBV30	TRBJ2-1	-	TGTGCCTGGAGGGACAGGGGGACCTACAATGAGCAGTTCTTC	CAWRDRGTYNEQFF
TRBD2	TRBV7-9	TRBJ2-1	-	TGTGCCAGCAGCGCTACACTCCGGACTAGCGGGACCACCAATGAGCAGTTCTTC	CASSATLRTSGTTNEQFF